This T cell receptor (beta chain) was identified in a study of molecular identifiers for immune sequencing clone quantification. Trimming left V 11 bases short and J 6 bases short, with 27 bases between. The CDR3 spans 16 residues. Germline V gives CDR1 LGHNA, CDR2 YSLEER. Naive CD8 libraries used 20,000 to 1,000,000 sorted cells and 10%, 30% or 50% RNA. Naive CD8 T cells were FACS-sorted by CD8+CD4-CCR7+CD45RA+ markers. Making the bulk TCR libraries relied on previously described methods and listed TCR primers. Via MiXCR, TCRdb re-called the PCR reads, giving one row per CDR3 protein. Of about half a million distinct CDR3 sequences listed, roughly 25% are singletons.

The sequence derives from a human donor in good health. Some libraries in this study had Jurkat cell RNA spiked in. The rearrangement uses TRBV4-3 and TRBJ2-3; D gene ambiguous. Sequenced material: naive CD8+ T cells from blood, with Jurkat cell RNA spiked in. The subset denotes: FACS-sorted CD8+CD4-CCR7+CD45RA+ naive T cells. The CDR3 DNA reads TGCGCCGGCCGCCAAGACTCTAAGGCCGCGGTGGATACGCAGTATTTT. This gives the protein CAGRQDSKAAVDTQYF.